This T cell receptor (beta chain) comes out of a study of T cells in Graves' hyperthyroidism and ophthalmopathy. Study observations and caveats: Blood also carried most thyroid clonotypes expanded above 0.001.

Amplification of TCR beta CDR3 regions was performed using RNA transcripts as template. With the HTBI primer set, the TCR CDR3 went through a first round of RT-PCR. TCRdb fed the multiplex PCR reads into MiXCR, producing one record per CDR3 protein. The table includes 500,000 to 700,000 distinct CDR3 sequences, 16% detected once. There are 13 residues in the CDR3. V was cut by 2 bases and J by 6 bases, with 7 bases left in between. This clonotype was seen a few times. Its target is not known. The V gene is TRBV12-3 or TRBV12-4, the J gene TRBJ2-2; D not resolved. The receptor was derived from a woman aged 18 to 35 with Graves' hyperthyroidism. Sequences were obtained from blood. Here the CDR3 DNA reads TGTGCCAGCAGTTTAATCGTATCCGGGGAGCTGTTTTTT. Translated, it gives CASSLIVSGELFF.